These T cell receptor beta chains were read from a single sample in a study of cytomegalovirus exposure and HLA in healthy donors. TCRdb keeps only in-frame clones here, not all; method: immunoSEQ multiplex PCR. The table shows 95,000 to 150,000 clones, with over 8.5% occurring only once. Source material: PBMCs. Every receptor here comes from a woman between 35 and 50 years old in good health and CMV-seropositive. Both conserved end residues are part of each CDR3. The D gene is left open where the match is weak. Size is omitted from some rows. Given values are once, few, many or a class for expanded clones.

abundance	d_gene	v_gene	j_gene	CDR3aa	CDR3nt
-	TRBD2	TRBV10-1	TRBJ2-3	CASSREGGGETDTQYF	TGCGCCAGCAGTAGGGAGGGTGGGGGAGAAACAGATACGCAGTATTTT
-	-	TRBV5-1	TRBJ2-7	CASSQAGDYEQYF	TGCGCCAGCAGCCAAGCTGGTGACTACGAGCAGTACTTC
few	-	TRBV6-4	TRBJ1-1	CASSPLGGGLEAFF	TGTGCCAGCAGCCCCCTTGGGGGGGGGTTAGAAGCTTTCTTT
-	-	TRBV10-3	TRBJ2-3	CAISAHQGSTDTQYF	TGTGCCATCAGTGCCCACCAGGGTAGCACAGATACGCAGTATTTT
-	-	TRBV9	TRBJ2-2	CASSVGTTGELFF	TGTGCCAGCAGCGTAGGCACTACCGGGGAGCTGTTTTTT
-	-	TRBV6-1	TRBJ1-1	CASSEVGRDTEAFF	TGTGCCAGCAGTGAAGTCGGGAGGGACACTGAAGCTTTCTTT
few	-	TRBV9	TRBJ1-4	CASSTSRGEKLFF	TGTGCCAGCAGCACCAGCCGGGGAGAAAAACTGTTTTTT
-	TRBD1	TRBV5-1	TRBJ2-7	CASSPVPGQGTREQYF	TGCGCCAGCAGCCCAGTCCCGGGACAGGGTACGCGTGAGCAGTACTTC
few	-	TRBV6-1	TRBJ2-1	CASSEEDTDNEQFF	TGTGCCAGCAGTGAAGAGGACACTGACAATGAGCAGTTCTTC
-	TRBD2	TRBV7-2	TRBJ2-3	CASSPQAGNTDTQYF	TGTGCCAGCAGCCCCCAAGCGGGGAACACAGATACGCAGTATTTT
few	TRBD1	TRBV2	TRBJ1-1	CASRYVGTANTEAFF	TGTGCCAGCAGGTATGTCGGGACAGCAAACACTGAAGCTTTCTTT
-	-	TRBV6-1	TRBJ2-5	CASSEEVKETQYF	TGTGCCAGCAGTGAGGAGGTAAAAGAGACCCAGTACTTC
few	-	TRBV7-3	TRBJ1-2	CASSSGYGYTF	TGTGCCAGCAGCTCAGGCTATGGCTACACCTTC
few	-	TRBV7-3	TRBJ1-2	CASSLYPATNYGYTF	TGTGCCAGCAGCTTATACCCTGCTACTAACTATGGCTACACCTTC
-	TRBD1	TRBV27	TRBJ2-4	CASSLGQTKAKNIQYF	TGTGCCAGCAGTTTGGGACAGACTAAAGCCAAAAACATTCAGTACTTC
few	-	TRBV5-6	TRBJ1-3	CASSLELAGTIYF	TGTGCCAGCAGCTTGGAGCTTGCGGGCACCATATATTTT
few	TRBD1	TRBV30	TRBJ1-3	CAQQGQSTIYF	TGTGCCCAACAGGGGCAGAGCACCATATATTTT
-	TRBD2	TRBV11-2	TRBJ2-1	CASSRLAGGLYNEQFF	TGTGCCAGCAGCAGACTAGCGGGGGGGCTCTACAATGAGCAGTTCTTC
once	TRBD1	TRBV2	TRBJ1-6	CASVEDRTPSPLHF	TGTGCCAGCGTAGAGGACAGGACCCCTTCACCCCTCCACTTT
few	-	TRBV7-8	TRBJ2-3	CASSPQRGGRSTDTQYF	TGTGCCAGCAGCCCCCAAAGGGGGGGGAGAAGCACAGATACGCAGTATTTT
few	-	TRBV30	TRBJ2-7	CAWDRHRSYEQYF	TGTGCCTGGGACAGACACCGCTCCTACGAGCAGTACTTC
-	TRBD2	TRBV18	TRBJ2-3	CASSPGLGTSPYF	TGTGCCAGCTCACCAGGTCTCGGGACTAGTCCGTATTTT
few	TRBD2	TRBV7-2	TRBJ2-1	CASSTLSGGAWNEQFF	TGTGCCAGCAGCACATTGAGCGGGGGGGCCTGGAATGAGCAGTTCTTC
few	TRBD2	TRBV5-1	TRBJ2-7	CASSLAFGGGNEQYF	TGCGCCAGCAGCTTGGCTTTTGGGGGGGGGAACGAGCAGTACTTC
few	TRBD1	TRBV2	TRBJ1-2	CATSDRGPYGYTF	TGTGCCACTTCCGACAGGGGCCCGTATGGCTACACCTTC
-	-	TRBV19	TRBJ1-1	CASSTGSNTEAFF	TGTGCCAGTTCTACAGGCTCCAACACTGAAGCTTTCTTT